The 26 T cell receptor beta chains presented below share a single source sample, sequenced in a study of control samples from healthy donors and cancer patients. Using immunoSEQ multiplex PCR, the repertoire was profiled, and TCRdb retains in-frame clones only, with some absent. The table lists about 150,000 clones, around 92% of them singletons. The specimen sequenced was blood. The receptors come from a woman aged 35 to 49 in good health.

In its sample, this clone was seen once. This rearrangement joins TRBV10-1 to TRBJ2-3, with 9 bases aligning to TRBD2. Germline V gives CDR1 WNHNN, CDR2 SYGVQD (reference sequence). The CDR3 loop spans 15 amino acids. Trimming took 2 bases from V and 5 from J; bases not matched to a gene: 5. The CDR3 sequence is CASSERRGGQDTQYF. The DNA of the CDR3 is TGCGCCAGCAGTGAGCGGCGGGGGGGCCAAGATACGCAGTATTTT.

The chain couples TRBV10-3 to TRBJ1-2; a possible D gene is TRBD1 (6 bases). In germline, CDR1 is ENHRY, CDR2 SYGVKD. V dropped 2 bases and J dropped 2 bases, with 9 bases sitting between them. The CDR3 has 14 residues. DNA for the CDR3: TGTGCCATCAGTGAGGATGGACAGAACTATGGCTACACCTTC. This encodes CAISEDGQNYGYTF.

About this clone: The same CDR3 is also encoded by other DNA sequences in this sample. This CDR3 is CASSLGAGELFF. The CDR3 bases are TGCGCCAGCAGCTTGGGGGCCGGGGAGCTGTTTTTT. The rearrangement uses TRBV5-1 and TRBJ2-2; D is uncertain. V was cut by 0 bases and J by 6 bases, with 3 bases left in between. Per the germline V gene, CDR1 is SGHRS and CDR2 is YFSETQ. The CDR3 runs to 12 residues.

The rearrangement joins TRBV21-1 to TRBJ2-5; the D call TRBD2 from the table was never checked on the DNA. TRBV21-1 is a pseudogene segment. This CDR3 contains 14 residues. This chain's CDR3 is CASSNGDRGETQYF. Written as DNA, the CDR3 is TGTGCCAGCAGCAACGGGGATCGGGGAGAGACCCAGTACTTC.

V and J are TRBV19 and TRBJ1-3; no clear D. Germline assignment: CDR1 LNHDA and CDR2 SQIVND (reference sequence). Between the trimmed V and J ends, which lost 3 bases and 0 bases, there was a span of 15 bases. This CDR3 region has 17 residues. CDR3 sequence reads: CASSITRGIGSGNTIYF. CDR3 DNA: TGTGCCAGTAGTATTACTCGGGGTATTGGCTCTGGAAACACCATATATTTT.

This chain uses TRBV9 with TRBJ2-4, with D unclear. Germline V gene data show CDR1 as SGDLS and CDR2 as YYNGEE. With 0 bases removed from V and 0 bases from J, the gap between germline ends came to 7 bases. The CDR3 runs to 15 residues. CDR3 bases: TGTGCCAGCAGCGTAGGCCTAATAGCCAAAAACATTCAGTACTTC. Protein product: CASSVGLIAKNIQYF.

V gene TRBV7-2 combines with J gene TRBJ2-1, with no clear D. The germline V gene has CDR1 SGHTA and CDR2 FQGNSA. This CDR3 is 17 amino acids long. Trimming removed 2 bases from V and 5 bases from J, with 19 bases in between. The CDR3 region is CASSLLGGAPPNNEQFF. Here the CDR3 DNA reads TGTGCCAGCAGCTTACTGGGCGGAGCGCCTCCTAACAATGAGCAGTTCTTC.

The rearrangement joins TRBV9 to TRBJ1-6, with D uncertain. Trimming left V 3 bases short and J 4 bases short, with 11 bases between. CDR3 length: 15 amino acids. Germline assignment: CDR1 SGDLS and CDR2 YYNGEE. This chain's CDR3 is CASSGSGWYNSPLHF. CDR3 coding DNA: TGTGCCAGCAGCGGATCGGGGTGGTATAATTCACCCCTCCACTTT.

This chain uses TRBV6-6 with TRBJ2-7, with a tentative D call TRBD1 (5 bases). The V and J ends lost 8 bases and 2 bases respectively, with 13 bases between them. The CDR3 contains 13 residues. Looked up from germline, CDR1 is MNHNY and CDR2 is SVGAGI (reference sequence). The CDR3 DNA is TGTGCCAGCGGACACTCAGGGCCCTACGAGCAGTACTTC. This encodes CASGHSGPYEQYF.

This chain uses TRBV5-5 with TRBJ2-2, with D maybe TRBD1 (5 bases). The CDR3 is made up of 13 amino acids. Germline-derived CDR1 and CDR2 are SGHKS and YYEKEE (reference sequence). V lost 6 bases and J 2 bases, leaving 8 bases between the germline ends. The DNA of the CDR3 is TGTGCCAGCACGGACATCAACACCGGGGAGCTGTTTTTT. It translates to CASTDINTGELFF.

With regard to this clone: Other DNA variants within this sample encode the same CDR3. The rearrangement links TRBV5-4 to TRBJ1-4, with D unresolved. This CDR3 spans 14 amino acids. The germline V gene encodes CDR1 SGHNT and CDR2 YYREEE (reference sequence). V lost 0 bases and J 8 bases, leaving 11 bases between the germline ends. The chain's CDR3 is CASSLEGAGEKLFF. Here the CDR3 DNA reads TGTGCCAGCAGCTTGGAAGGTGCGGGAGAAAAACTGTTTTTT.

CDR3: CASSYGSGAGATYNEQFF. In DNA form, the CDR3 reads TGTGCCAGCAGTTACGGATCTGGAGCGGGGGCGACCTACAATGAGCAGTTCTTC. This chain connects TRBV6-2 or TRBV6-3 to TRBJ2-1; 8 nucleotides align to TRBD2. CDR3 length: 18 amino acids. Trimming cost V 2 bases and J 2 bases; bases outside gene matches: 11. Germline V CDR1 and CDR2: MNHEY, SVGEGT.

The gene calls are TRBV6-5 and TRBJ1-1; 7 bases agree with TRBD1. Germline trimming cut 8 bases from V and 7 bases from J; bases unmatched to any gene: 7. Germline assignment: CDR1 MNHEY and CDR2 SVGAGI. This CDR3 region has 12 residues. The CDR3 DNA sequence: TGTGCCAGCGAATCCTGGGACAGTGAAGCTTTCTTT. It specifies CASESWDSEAFF.

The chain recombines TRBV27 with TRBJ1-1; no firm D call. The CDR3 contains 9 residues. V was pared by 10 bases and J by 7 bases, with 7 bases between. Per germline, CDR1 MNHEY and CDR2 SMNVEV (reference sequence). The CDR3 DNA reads TGTGCCATTTCGGGTGAAGCTTTCTTT. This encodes CAISGEAFF.

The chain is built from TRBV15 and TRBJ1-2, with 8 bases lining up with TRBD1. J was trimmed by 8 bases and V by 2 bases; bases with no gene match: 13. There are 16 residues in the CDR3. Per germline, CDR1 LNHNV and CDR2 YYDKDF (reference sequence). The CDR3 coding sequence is TGTGCCACCAGCAGACTTATCGGACAGGGTAATAAAGGCTACACCTTC. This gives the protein CATSRLIGQGNKGYTF.

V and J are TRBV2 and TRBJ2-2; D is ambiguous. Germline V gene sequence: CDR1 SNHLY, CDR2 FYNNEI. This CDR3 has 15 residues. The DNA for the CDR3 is TGTGGCTCCGGGCCGCGGACCGATAACACCGGGGAGCTGTTTTTT. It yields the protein CGSGPRTDNTGELFF.

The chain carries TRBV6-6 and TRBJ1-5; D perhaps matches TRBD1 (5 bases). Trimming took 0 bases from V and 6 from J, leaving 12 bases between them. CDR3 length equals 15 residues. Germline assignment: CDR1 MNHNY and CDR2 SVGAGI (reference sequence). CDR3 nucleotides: TGTGCCAGCAGTTACTCGGGGTCAGGGAGTCAGCCCCAGCATTTT. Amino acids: CASSYSGSGSQPQHF.

In DNA form, the CDR3 reads TGTGCCAGCAGCTTAGCCATAACTGGAAACACCATATATTTT. Translation gives CASSLAITGNTIYF. The chain employs TRBV11-2 and TRBJ1-3; D not certain. There are 14 residues in the CDR3. The ends were cut back, 1 base at V and 2 bases at J, with 6 bases in the middle. Germline V CDR1 and CDR2: SGHAT, FQNNGV.

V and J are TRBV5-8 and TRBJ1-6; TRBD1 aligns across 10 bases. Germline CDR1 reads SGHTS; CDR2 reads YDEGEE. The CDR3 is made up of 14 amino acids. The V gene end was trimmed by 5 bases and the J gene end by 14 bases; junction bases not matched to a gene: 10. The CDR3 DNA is TGTGCCAGCAGTCTAAGCGCGGGACAGGGGACCCTCCACTTT. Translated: CASSLSAGQGTLHF. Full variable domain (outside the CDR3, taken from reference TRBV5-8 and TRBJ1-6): EAGVTQSPTHLIKTRGQQATLRCSPISGHTSVYWYQQALGLGLQFLLWYDEGEERNRGNFPPRFSGRQFPNYSSELNVNALELEDSALYLCASSLSAGQGTLHFGNGTRLTVT.

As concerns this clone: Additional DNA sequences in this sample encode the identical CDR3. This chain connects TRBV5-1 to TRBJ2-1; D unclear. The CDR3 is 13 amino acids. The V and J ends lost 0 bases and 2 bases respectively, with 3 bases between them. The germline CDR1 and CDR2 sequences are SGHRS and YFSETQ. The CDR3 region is CASSLDPYNEQFF. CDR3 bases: TGCGCCAGCAGCTTGGATCCCTACAATGAGCAGTTCTTC. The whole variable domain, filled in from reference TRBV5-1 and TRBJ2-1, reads KAGVTQTPRYLIKTRGQQVTLSCSPISGHRSVSWYQQTPGQGLQFLFEYFSETQRNKGNFPGRFSGRQFSNSRSEMNVSTLELGDSALYLCASSLDPYNEQFFGPGTRLTVL.

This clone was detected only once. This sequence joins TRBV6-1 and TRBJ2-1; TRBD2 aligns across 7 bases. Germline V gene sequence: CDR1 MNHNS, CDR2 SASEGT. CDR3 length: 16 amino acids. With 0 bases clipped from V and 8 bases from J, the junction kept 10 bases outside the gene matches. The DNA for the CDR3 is TGTGCCAGCAGTGAAGCGGGGGGGTGGAATTGGGATGAGCAGTTCTTC. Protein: CASSEAGGWNWDEQFF.

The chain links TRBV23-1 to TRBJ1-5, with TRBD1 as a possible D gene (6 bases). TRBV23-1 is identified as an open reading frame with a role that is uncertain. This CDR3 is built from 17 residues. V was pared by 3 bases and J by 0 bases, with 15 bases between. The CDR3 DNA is TGCGCCAGCAGTCATTCACCGAGGGACAATAGCAATCAGCCCCAGCATTTT. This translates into CASSHSPRDNSNQPQHF.

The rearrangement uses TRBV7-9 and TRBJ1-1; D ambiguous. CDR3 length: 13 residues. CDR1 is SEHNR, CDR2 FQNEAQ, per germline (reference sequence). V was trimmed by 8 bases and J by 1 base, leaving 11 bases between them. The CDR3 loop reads CASEYYANTEAFF. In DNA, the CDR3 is TGTGCCAGCGAGTACTATGCGAACACTGAAGCTTTCTTT. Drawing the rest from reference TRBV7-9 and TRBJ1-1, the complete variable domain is DTGVSQNPRHKITKRGQNVTFRCDPISEHNRLYWYRQTLGQGPEFLTYFQNEAQLEKSRLLSDRFSAERPKGSFSTLEIQRTEQGDSAMYLCASEYYANTEAFFGQGTRLTVV.

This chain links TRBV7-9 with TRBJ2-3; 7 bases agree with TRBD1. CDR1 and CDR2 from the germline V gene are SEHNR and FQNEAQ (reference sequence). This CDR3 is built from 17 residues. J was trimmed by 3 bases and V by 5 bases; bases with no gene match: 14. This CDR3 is CASSRVPDRDKTDTQYF. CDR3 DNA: TGTGCCAGCAGCCGAGTCCCAGACAGGGACAAGACAGATACGCAGTATTTT.

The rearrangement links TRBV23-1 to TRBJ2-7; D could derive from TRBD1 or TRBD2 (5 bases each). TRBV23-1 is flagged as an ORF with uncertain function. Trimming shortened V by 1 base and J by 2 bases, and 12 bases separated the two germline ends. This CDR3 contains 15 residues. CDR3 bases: TGCGCCAGCAGTCAATGGGACGGAAATACCTACGAGCAGTACTTC. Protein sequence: CASSQWDGNTYEQYF.

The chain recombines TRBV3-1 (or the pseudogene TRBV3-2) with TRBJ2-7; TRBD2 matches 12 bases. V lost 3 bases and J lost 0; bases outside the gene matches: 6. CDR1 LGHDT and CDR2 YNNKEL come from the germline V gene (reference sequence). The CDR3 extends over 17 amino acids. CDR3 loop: CASSHSLAGGSSYEQYF. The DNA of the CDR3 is TGTGCCAGCAGCCACTCACTAGCGGGGGGAAGCTCCTACGAGCAGTACTTC.